This T cell receptor beta chain was captured by sequencing in a study of blood T cell repertoires in COVID-19. Looking at the study overall: Sites across the United States, Italy and Spain contributed samples from acute and convalescent COVID-19. PBMCs, B-cell-depleted T cells, or T cells were the source of the cDNA or gDNA that made up the material.

This CDR3 is 14 amino acids long. The germline CDR1 and CDR2 sequences are DFQATT and SNEGSKA (reference sequence). The trim removed 3 bases at V and 8 bases at J, leaving 9 bases unmatched. Original analysis: Scientists estimated how many nucleated cells there were by amplifying reference gene primers. Using immunoSEQ multiplex PCR, the repertoire was profiled, and TCRdb retains in-frame clones only, with some absent. The V and J calls and the clone size are those of that table, but D and trimming were determined from the DNA. Among approximately 300,000 clones listed, 75% to 90% were seen once. The source of this sequence is a young man with acute or convalescent COVID-19. The chain couples TRBV20-1 to TRBJ1-2; 10 nucleotides line up with TRBD1. Sequenced sample: peripheral blood. The CDR3 spells CSASKGQGFFGYTF. The CDR3 region has the DNA TGCAGTGCTAGTAAGGGACAGGGGTTCTTCGGCTACACCTTC.